This T cell receptor (beta chain) was identified during a study of early T cells in non-severe SARS-CoV-2 infection. This CDR3 has 16 amino acids. Germline V gene data show CDR1 as SGHTS and CDR2 as YDEGEE. V shed 3 bases, J shed 4 bases, and the junction held 8 bases outside the gene matches. Individually, cDNA molecules had unique molecular identifiers attached to them. One entry per CDR3 protein, called by TCRdb with MiXCR from the 5' RACE reads. The table lists around 50,000 distinct CDR3 sequences, around an eighth of them singletons, with around 3% in the top ten. This clonotype came up many times.

The origin of this receptor is an adult who was a healthcare worker with PCR-confirmed SARS-CoV-2 infection or an uninfected control (not recorded which). The V call is TRBV5-8, the J call TRBJ2-3; 10 nucleotides agree with TRBD2. Sequenced sample: whole blood. Here the CDR3 reads CASSSFTSGASDTQYF. DNA for the CDR3: TGTGCCAGCAGCTCCTTTACTAGCGGGGCGTCAGATACGCAGTATTTT.